This T cell receptor (beta chain) was identified during a study of blood T cell repertoires in COVID-19. The V gene's germline CDR1 is SGHDN and CDR2 FVKESK. V lost 4 bases, J lost 2 bases, and 18 bases stayed unmatched. This CDR3 contains 19 residues. Clones were read by immunoSEQ multiplex PCR, and TCRdb kept only the in-frame ones, dropping some. The sample shows more than 300,000 clones, 89% of them seen only once. Source material: PBMCs or T cells enriched from blood (not recorded which). The chain combines TRBV14 with TRBJ2-3, with 7 bases aligning to TRBD1. The sequence was collected from a woman aged 30 to 39 who had recovered from COVID-19. The CDR3 reads CASSLSRDSRRTHTDTQYF. DNA of the CDR3: TGTGCCAGCAGCCTTAGCCGGGACAGCAGAAGAACGCACACAGATACGCAGTATTTT.